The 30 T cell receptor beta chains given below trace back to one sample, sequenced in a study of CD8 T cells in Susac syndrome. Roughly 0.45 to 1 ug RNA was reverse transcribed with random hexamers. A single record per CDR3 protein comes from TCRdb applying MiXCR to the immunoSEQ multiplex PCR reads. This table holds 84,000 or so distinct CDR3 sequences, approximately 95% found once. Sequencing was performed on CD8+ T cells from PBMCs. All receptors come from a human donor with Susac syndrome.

In DNA, the CDR3 is TGTGCCAGCAGCTTAAGCGGCACCCGAGGCACCGGGGAGCTGTTTTTT. Translated: CASSLSGTRGTGELFF. The chain has TRBV7-9 and TRBJ2-2; D may be TRBD2 (5 bases). Germline V gives CDR1 SEHNR, CDR2 FQNEAQ (reference sequence). V was cut by 2 bases and J by 4 bases, with 14 bases left in between. CDR3 length: 16 amino acids. The full variable domain, in which reference TRBV7-9 and TRBJ2-2 provide the parts outside the CDR3, is DTGVSQNPRHKITKRGQNVTFRCDPISEHNRLYWYRQTLGQGPEFLTYFQNEAQLEKSRLLSDRFSAERPKGSFSTLEIQRTEQGDSAMYLCASSLSGTRGTGELFFGEGSRLTVL.

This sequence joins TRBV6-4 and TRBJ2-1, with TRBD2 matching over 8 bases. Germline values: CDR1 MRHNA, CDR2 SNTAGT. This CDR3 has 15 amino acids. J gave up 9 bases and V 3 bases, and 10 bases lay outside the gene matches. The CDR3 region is CASSEGLAGSREQFF. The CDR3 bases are TGTGCCAGCAGTGAGGGGCTAGCGGGTAGCCGTGAGCAGTTCTTC.

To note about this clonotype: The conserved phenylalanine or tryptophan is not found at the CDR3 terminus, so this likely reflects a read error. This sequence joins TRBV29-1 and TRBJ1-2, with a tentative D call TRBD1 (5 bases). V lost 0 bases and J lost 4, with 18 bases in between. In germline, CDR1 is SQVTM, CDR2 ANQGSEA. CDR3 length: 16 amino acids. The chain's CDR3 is CSVEDSPGGGTYGYTL. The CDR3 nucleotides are TGCAGCGTTGAAGATAGCCCCGGGGGAGGGACCTATGGCTACACCCTC.

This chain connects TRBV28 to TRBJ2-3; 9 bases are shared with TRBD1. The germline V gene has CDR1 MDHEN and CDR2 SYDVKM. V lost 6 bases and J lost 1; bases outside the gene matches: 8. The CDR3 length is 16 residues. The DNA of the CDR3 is TGTGCCAGCAGCCCCACAGGGGGCTGGGGCACAGATACGCAGTATTTT. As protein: CASSPTGGWGTDTQYF.

The CDR3 region has the DNA TGTGCCAGCAGCCGCGGGAGGTCGACGCAAGAGACCCAGTACTTC. Protein: CASSRGRSTQETQYF. This chain connects TRBV7-8 to TRBJ2-5; 8 positions agree with TRBD2. The germline V gene has CDR1 SGHVS and CDR2 FQNEAQ. V trimming: 5 bases; J trimming: 2 bases; junction bases outside the gene matches: 7. This CDR3 is built from 15 residues.

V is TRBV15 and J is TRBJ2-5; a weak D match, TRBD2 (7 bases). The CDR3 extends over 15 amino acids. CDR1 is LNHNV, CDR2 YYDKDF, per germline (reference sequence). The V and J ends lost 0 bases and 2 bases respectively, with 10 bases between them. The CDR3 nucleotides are TGTGCCACCAGCAGAGATGGGGGGGCTCAAGAGACCCAGTACTTC. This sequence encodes CATSRDGGAQETQYF.

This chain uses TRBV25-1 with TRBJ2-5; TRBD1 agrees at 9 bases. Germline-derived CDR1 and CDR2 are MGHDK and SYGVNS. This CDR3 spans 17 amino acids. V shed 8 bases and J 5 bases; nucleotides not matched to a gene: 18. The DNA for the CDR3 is TGTGCCAGCTATCCTGCCTCCCGGGACAGGGTTAGGGAGACCCAGTACTTC. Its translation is CASYPASRDRVRETQYF.

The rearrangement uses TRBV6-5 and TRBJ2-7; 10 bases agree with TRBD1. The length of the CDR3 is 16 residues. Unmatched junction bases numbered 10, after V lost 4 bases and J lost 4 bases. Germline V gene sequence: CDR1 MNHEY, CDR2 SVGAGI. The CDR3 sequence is CASSFDPTGGFYEQYF. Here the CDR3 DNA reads TGTGCCAGCAGTTTCGACCCGACAGGGGGCTTTTACGAGCAGTACTTC.

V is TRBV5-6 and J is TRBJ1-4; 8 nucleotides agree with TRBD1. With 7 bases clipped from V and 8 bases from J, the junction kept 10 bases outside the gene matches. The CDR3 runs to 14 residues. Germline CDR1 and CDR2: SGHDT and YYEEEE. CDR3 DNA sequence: TGTGCCAGCCATCAGGGGGCCTTAGGGGAAAAACTGTTTTTT. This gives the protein CASHQGALGEKLFF.

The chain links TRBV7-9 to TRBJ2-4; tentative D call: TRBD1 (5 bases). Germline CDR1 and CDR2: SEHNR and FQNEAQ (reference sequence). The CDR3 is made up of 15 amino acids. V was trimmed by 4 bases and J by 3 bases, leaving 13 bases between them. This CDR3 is CASSSSGQNKNIQYF. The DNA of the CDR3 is TGTGCCAGCAGCTCATCTGGACAAAACAAAAACATTCAGTACTTC.

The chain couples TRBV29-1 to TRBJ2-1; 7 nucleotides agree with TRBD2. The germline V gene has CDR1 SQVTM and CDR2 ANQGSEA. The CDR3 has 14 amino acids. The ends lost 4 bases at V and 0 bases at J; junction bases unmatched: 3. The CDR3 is CSVGWGGSYNEQFF. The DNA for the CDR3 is TGCAGCGTTGGTTGGGGGGGCTCCTACAATGAGCAGTTCTTC.

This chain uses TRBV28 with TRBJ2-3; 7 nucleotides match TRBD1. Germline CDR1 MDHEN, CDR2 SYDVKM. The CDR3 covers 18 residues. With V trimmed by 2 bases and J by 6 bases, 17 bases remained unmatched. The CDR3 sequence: CASSLIGTGTVLGDTQYF. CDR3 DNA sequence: TGTGCCAGCAGTTTAATAGGTACCGGGACAGTTCTCGGCGATACGCAGTATTTT.

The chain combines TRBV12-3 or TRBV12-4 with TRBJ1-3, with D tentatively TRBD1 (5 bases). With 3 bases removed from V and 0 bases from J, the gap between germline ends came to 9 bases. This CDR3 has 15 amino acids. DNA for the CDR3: TGTGCCAGCAGTTTGCCGGACACCTCTGGAAACACCATATATTTT. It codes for CASSLPDTSGNTIYF.

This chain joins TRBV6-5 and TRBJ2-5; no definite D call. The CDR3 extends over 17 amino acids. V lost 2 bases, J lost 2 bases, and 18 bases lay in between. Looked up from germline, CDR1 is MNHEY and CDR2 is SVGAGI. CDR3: CASSYQPGPNLQETQYF. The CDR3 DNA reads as TGTGCCAGCAGTTACCAGCCCGGTCCAAACCTTCAAGAGACCCAGTACTTC.

The CDR3 here is CASSSLNQPQHF. The CDR3 DNA sequence: TGTGCCAGCAGCTCCCTAAATCAGCCCCAGCATTTT. The J gene is TRBJ1-5, the V gene TRBV5-6; the D is unclear. This CDR3 contains 12 residues. The germline V gene has CDR1 SGHDT and CDR2 YYEEEE. The V gene lost 3 bases and the J gene lost 4 bases, with 5 bases spanning the gap.

In DNA form, the CDR3 reads TGTGCCAGCAGCCAGACAGGGAGCAGCTATGGCTACACCTTC. Amino acid sequence: CASSQTGSSYGYTF. The chain carries TRBV3-1 and TRBJ1-2; 7 bases match TRBD1. V shed 3 bases and J 4 bases; nucleotides not matched to a gene: 5. Germline loops: CDR1 LGHDT, CDR2 YNNKEL (reference sequence). This CDR3 has 14 amino acids.

The DNA for the CDR3 is TGTGCCAGCAGTTCGTCGGGGGAAATAAACAATGAGCAGTTCTTC. This gives the protein CASSSSGEINNEQFF. The chain uses TRBV28 and TRBJ2-1; D might be TRBD2 (6 bases). Germline CDR1 and CDR2: MDHEN and SYDVKM. Trimming removed 4 bases at V and 5 bases at J, with 15 bases between. The CDR3 runs 15 residues.

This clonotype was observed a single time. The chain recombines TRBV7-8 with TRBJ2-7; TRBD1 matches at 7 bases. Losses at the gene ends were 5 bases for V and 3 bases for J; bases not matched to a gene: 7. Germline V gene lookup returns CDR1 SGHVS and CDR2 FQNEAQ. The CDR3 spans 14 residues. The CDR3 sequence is CASSLGQLIYEQYF. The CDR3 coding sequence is TGTGCCAGCAGCCTGGGACAGCTAATCTACGAGCAGTACTTC.

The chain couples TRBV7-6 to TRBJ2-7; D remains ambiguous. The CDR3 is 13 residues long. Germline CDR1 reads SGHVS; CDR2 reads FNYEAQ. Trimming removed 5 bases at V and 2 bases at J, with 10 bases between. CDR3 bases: TGTGCCAGCAGCCAAAACAGCGCCTACGAGCAGTACTTC. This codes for CASSQNSAYEQYF.

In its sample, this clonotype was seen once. CDR3 DNA sequence: TGTGCCAGTAGTCGACTGATTGGGGATGGCTACACCTTC. The encoded protein is CASSRLIGDGYTF. This chain uses TRBV19 with TRBJ1-2; D unresolved. Germline assignment: CDR1 LNHDA and CDR2 SQIVND (reference sequence). CDR3 size: 13 residues. Deletions cut 5 bases from V and 6 bases from J, with 13 bases between.

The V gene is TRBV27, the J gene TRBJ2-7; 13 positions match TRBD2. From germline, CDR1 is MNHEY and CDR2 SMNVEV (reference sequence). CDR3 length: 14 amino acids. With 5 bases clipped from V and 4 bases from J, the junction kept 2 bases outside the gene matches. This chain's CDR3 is CASSGLAGEYEQYF. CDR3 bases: TGTGCCAGCAGTGGACTAGCGGGAGAGTACGAGCAGTACTTC.

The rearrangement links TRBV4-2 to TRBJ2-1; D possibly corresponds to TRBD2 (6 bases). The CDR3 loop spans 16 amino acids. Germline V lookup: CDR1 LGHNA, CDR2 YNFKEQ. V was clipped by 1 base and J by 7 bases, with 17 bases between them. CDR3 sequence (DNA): TGTGCCAGCAGCCAAGTTTACGGGTCGGAGGGTAATGAGCAGTTCTTC. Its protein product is CASSQVYGSEGNEQFF.

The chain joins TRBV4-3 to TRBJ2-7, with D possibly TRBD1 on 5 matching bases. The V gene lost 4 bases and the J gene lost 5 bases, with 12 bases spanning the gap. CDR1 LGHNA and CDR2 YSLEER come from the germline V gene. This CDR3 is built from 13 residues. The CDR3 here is CASSLSQGNEQYF. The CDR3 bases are TGCGCCAGCAGCCTAAGCCAGGGTAACGAGCAGTACTTC.

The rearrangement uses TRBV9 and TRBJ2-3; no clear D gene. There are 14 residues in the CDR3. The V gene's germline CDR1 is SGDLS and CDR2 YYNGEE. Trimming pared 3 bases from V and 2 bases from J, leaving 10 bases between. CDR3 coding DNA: TGTGCCAGCAGCGGTCTTCTGTACACAGATACGCAGTATTTT. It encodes CASSGLLYTDTQYF.

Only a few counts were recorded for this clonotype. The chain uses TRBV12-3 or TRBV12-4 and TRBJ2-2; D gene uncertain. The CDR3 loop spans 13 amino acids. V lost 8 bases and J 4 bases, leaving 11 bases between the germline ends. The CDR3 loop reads CASSPYSTGELFF. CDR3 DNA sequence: TGTGCCAGCTCCCCCTACAGCACCGGGGAGCTGTTTTTT.

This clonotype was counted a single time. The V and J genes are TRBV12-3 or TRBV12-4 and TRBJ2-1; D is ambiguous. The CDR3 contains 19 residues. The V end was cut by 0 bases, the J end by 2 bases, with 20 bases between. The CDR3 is CASSLAVPPEWKTYNEQFF. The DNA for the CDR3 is TGTGCCAGCAGTTTAGCGGTTCCCCCTGAGTGGAAAACCTACAATGAGCAGTTCTTC.

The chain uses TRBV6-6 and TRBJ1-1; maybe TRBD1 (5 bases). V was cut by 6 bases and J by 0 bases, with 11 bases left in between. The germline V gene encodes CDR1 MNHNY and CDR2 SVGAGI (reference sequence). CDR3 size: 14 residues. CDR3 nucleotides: TGTGCCAGCAGCTTCGTGGGGGTGAACACTGAAGCTTTCTTT. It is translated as CASSFVGVNTEAFF.

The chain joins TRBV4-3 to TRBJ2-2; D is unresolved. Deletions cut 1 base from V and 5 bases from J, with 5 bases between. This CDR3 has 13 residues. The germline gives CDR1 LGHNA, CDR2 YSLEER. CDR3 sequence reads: CASSQGRTGELFF. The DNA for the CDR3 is TGCGCCAGCAGCCAAGGGCGGACCGGGGAGCTGTTTTTT.

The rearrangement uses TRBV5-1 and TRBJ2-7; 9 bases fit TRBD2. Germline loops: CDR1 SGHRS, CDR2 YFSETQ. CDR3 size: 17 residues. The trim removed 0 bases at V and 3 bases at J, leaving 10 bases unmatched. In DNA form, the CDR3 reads TGCGCCAGCAGCTTGGGAGCGGGAGGCCCCCCTGACTACGAGCAGTACTTC. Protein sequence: CASSLGAGGPPDYEQYF.

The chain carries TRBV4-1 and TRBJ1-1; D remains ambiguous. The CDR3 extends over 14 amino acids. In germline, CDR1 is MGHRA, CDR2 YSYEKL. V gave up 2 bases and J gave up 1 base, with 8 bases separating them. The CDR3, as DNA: TGCGCCAGCAGCCAATGGGTGGGGAACACTGAAGCTTTCTTT. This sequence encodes CASSQWVGNTEAFF.